Presented here are 27 T cell receptor beta chains from one specimen sequenced in a study of blood T cell repertoires in COVID-19. Produced via immunoSEQ multiplex PCR; TCRdb's table is partial and in-frame only. The table lists 150,000 or so clones, approximately 91% of them singletons. Source material: peripheral blood. All receptors derive from a man younger than 35 with acute or convalescent COVID-19.

This chain connects TRBV18 to TRBJ1-2; no clear D gene. The V gene's germline CDR1 is KGHSH and CDR2 LQKENI. This CDR3 has 13 residues. The V gene lost 3 bases and the J gene lost 0 bases, with 5 bases spanning the gap. CDR3 DNA: TGTGCCAGCTCACCGACAACTAACTATGGCTACACCTTC. Translation gives CASSPTTNYGYTF.

V usage is TRBV18 and J usage is TRBJ2-3; unclear D gene. In germline, CDR1 is KGHSH, CDR2 LQKENI. CDR3 length: 16 amino acids. V lost 3 bases to trimming and J lost 2 bases, with 15 bases between them. Written as DNA, the CDR3 is TGTGCCAGCTCACCGCGACCTTCAGGTACCACAGATACGCAGTATTTT. This sequence encodes CASSPRPSGTTDTQYF.

The V gene is TRBV9, the J gene TRBJ1-1, with D uncertain. The germline CDR1 and CDR2 sequences are SGDLS and YYNGEE. This CDR3 contains 15 residues. V lost 0 bases and J 2 bases, leaving 11 bases between the germline ends. The CDR3: CASSVGSETNTEAFF. The CDR3 region has the DNA TGTGCCAGCAGCGTAGGGTCAGAAACCAACACTGAAGCTTTCTTT.

In its sample, this clone was seen a few times. V and J are TRBV7-9 and TRBJ2-7, with 7 bases aligning to TRBD1. Germline CDR1 SEHNR, CDR2 FQNEAQ (reference sequence). V was clipped by 5 bases and J by 0 bases; unmatched bases: 7. The CDR3 totals 15 residues. This CDR3 is CASSQIQGTSYEQYF. In nucleotides, the CDR3 is TGTGCCAGCAGCCAAATACAGGGGACCTCCTACGAGCAGTACTTC.

CDR3 residues: CASSLGQVATQYF. The CDR3 nucleotides are TGTGCCAGCAGCTTAGGACAGGTTGCGACCCAGTACTTC. The chain employs TRBV7-2 and TRBJ2-5; D may be TRBD1 (6 bases). The CDR3 loop spans 13 amino acids. Germline-derived CDR1 and CDR2 are SGHTA and FQGNSA. V dropped 1 base and J dropped 7 bases, with 10 bases sitting between them.

This chain links TRBV5-1 with TRBJ1-1; 8 bases fit TRBD1. This CDR3 is built from 15 residues. The J segment lost 1 base and the V segment lost 0 bases, leaving 2 bases of the junction unmatched. Looked up from germline, CDR1 is SGHRS and CDR2 is YFSETQ. This chain's CDR3 is CASSLGGQENTEAFF. The CDR3 nucleotides read TGCGCCAGCAGCTTGGGGGGACAGGAGAACACTGAAGCTTTCTTT.

The chain carries TRBV6-5 and TRBJ2-2; possibly TRBD2 for D (5 bases). The CDR3 is 14 amino acids. V was trimmed by 6 bases and J by 1 base, leaving 9 bases between them. Germline V gene lookup returns CDR1 MNHEY and CDR2 SVGAGI. CDR3 loop: CASSRAENTGELFF. The CDR3 DNA follows: TGTGCCAGCAGCCGAGCGGAGAACACCGGGGAGCTGTTTTTT.

Remarks on this clone: Distinct nucleotide sequences in the sample also encode this CDR3. The CDR3 coding sequence is TGCGCCAGCAGCTTCCCTCTAGCGGGAGGGCCCGCAGATACGCAGTATTTT. Translating it yields CASSFPLAGGPADTQYF. The rearrangement joins TRBV5-1 to TRBJ2-3; the match to TRBD2 covers 12 bases. J was trimmed by 4 bases and V by 2 bases; bases with no gene match: 8. There are 17 residues in the CDR3. Germline V gives CDR1 SGHRS, CDR2 YFSETQ.

The chain uses TRBV5-4 and TRBJ2-1; tentative D call: TRBD2 (6 bases). Trimming shortened V by 6 bases and J by 4 bases, and 14 bases separated the two germline ends. The CDR3 extends over 14 amino acids. The germline V gene encodes CDR1 SGHNT and CDR2 YYREEE (reference sequence). CDR3 amino acids: CASKTRQTYNEQFF. The CDR3 nucleotides are TGTGCCAGCAAGACTAGACAGACTTACAATGAGCAGTTCTTC.

The chain has TRBV5-4 and TRBJ2-3, with a tentative D call TRBD1 (5 bases). Trimming pared 6 bases from V and 1 base from J, leaving 12 bases between. CDR1 SGHNT and CDR2 YYREEE come from the germline V gene (reference sequence). The CDR3 covers 14 residues. CDR3 bases: TGTGCCAGCACCTTTCAGGGCCGCACAGATACGCAGTATTTT. As protein: CASTFQGRTDTQYF.

This sequence joins TRBV11-2 and TRBJ2-1, with D hard to call. The ends were cut back, 2 bases at V and 0 bases at J, with 11 bases in the middle. There are 16 residues in the CDR3. The germline V gene has CDR1 SGHAT and CDR2 FQNNGV. CDR3 region: CASSLLHSYSYNEQFF. In DNA, the CDR3 is TGTGCCAGCAGCTTACTTCACAGCTACTCCTACAATGAGCAGTTCTTC.

V is TRBV9 and J is TRBJ1-2; TRBD1 matches 10 bases. In germline, CDR1 is SGDLS, CDR2 YYNGEE. CDR3 length: 15 amino acids. J gave up 4 bases and V 2 bases, and 5 bases lay outside the gene matches. This chain's CDR3 is CASSVATGGFYGYTF. The CDR3 DNA follows: TGTGCCAGCAGCGTGGCGACAGGGGGCTTCTATGGCTACACCTTC.

V is TRBV27 and J is TRBJ1-2; 10 nucleotides align to TRBD1. Germline-derived CDR1 and CDR2 are MNHEY and SMNVEV (reference sequence). V dropped 3 bases and J dropped 6; count of bases not matched to a gene: 10. This CDR3 region has 16 residues. CDR3 in DNA: TGTGCCAGCAGTTTTTCCCCGGGACAGGGGAATCATGGCTACACCTTC. This sequence encodes CASSFSPGQGNHGYTF.

The chain couples TRBV30 to TRBJ1-6; 9 nucleotides line up with TRBD1. Unmatched junction bases numbered 12, after V lost 8 bases and J lost 7 bases. Germline lookup yields CDR1 GTSNPN and CDR2 SVGIG (reference sequence). The CDR3 consists of 15 residues. The CDR3 DNA sequence: TGTGCCACACGATCCGGGACAGGGAGCAATTCACCCCTCCACTTT. Translated, it gives CATRSGTGSNSPLHF.

The CDR3 DNA is TGTGCCAGTAGTATAAGGACTGTGGGTGGCCGATCAAATTCACCCCTCCACTTT. It translates to CASSIRTVGGRSNSPLHF. The chain links TRBV19 to TRBJ1-6; no firm D call. Germline CDR1 reads LNHDA; CDR2 reads SQIVND (reference sequence). This CDR3 has 18 amino acids. V shed 2 bases and J shed 7 bases, with 21 bases lying between them.

V gene TRBV18 combines with J gene TRBJ1-2; TRBD1 agrees at 7 bases. V shed 3 bases and J 8 bases; nucleotides not matched to a gene: 6. There are 13 residues in the CDR3. The germline CDR1 and CDR2 sequences are KGHSH and LQKENI. CDR3 nucleotide sequence: TGTGCCAGCTCACCGAAGACAGGGAACGGCTACACCTTC. It translates to CASSPKTGNGYTF.

The rearrangement joins TRBV15 to TRBJ2-7; 9 bases are shared with TRBD1. The trim removed 0 bases at V and 7 bases at J, leaving 7 bases unmatched. The germline gives CDR1 LNHNV, CDR2 YYDKDF (reference sequence). The CDR3 extends over 15 amino acids. The CDR3 protein is CATSRDGRDREEQYF. The CDR3 bases are TGTGCCACCAGCAGAGATGGACGGGACAGGGAAGAGCAGTACTTC.

V usage is TRBV6-1 and J usage is TRBJ2-1; the match to TRBD1 covers 7 bases. CDR3 length: 17 residues. CDR1 and CDR2 from the germline V gene are MNHNS and SASEGT. The V and J ends lost 1 base and 4 bases, in that order; junction bases with no gene match: 10. CDR3 in DNA: TGTGCCAGCAGTGAAGGGGGAGTGGGGGACAGATACAATGAGCAGTTCTTC. Its translation: CASSEGGVGDRYNEQFF.

V and J are TRBV5-1 and TRBJ2-1, with a weak D call TRBD2 (6 bases). The germline V gene has CDR1 SGHRS and CDR2 YFSETQ. The CDR3 covers 15 residues. Trimming removed 1 base at V and 7 bases at J, with 15 bases between. In nucleotides, the CDR3 is TGCGCCAGCAGCTTGTTATTTTCTGCGGGGAATGAGCAGTTCTTC. Protein sequence: CASSLLFSAGNEQFF.

V gene TRBV21-1 combines with J gene TRBJ2-7; TRBD2 is the table's D call and was not checked against the DNA. TRBV21-1 constitutes a pseudogene. The CDR3 is made up of 11 amino acids. DNA for the CDR3: TGTGCCAGCCTGGAGAACCACGAGCAGTACTTC. Translation gives CASLENHEQYF.

This clone was picked up one time. CDR3 amino acids: CATSLEDTQASSYNSPLHF. In nucleotides, the CDR3 is TGTGCCACCAGTCTTGAGGATACACAGGCCAGCTCCTATAATTCACCCCTCCACTTT. The chain carries TRBV24-1 and TRBJ1-6; tentative D call: TRBD1 (5 bases). V shed 6 bases and J shed 0 bases, with 20 bases lying between them. Germline V gene data show CDR1 as KGHDR and CDR2 as SFDVKD. This CDR3 has 19 residues.

The genes are TRBV3-1 (or the pseudogene TRBV3-2) and TRBJ2-3, with TRBD2 identical over 10 bases. The germline CDR1 and CDR2 sequences are LGHDT and YNNKEL (reference sequence). V lost 0 bases to trimming and J lost 2 bases; unmatched junction nucleotides: 11. This CDR3 comprises 19 residues. CDR3 sequence reads: CASSQEGASGSLNTDTQYF. The DNA for the CDR3 is TGTGCCAGCAGCCAAGAGGGGGCTAGCGGGAGCCTTAACACAGATACGCAGTATTTT.

Written as DNA, the CDR3 is TGCGCCAGCAGTGAAGTCAGCCGGGATCAGCCCCAGCATTTT. Residues: CASSEVSRDQPQHF. The chain carries TRBV10-1 and TRBJ1-5; the D is unclear. From germline, CDR1 is WNHNN and CDR2 SYGVQD (reference sequence). The CDR3 runs 14 residues. V lost 3 bases, J lost 5 bases, and 11 bases lay in between.

This clone occurred once. The chain links TRBV12-3 or TRBV12-4 to TRBJ1-4; the D is unclear. The CDR3 is made up of 12 amino acids. Trimming pared 10 bases from V and 4 bases from J, leaving 10 bases between. The CDR3 is CATNGGNEKLFF. The CDR3 DNA reads as TGTGCCACCAACGGTGGTAATGAAAAACTGTTTTTT.

The DNA for the CDR3 is TGTGCCAGCTCACCGGGACAGACTGTCAACTATGGCTACACCTTC. Protein sequence: CASSPGQTVNYGYTF. The chain joins TRBV18 to TRBJ1-2; 7 nucleotides align to TRBD1. The germline V gene encodes CDR1 KGHSH and CDR2 LQKENI. Trimming at V came to 3 bases and at J to 2 bases, leaving 6 bases not matched to a gene. The CDR3 length is 15 residues. The complete variable domain, with remaining parts taken from reference TRBV18 and TRBJ1-2, reads NAGVMQNPRHLVRRRGQEARLRCSPMKGHSHVYWYRQLPEEGLKFMVYLQKENIIDESGMPKERFSAEFPKEGPSILRIQQVVRGDSAAYFCASSPGQTVNYGYTFGSGTRLTVV.

The V call is TRBV10-2, the J call TRBJ2-1; 15 positions agree with TRBD2. Unmatched junction bases numbered 5, after V lost 7 bases and J lost 1 base. The CDR3 consists of 17 residues. Germline assignment: CDR1 WSHSY and CDR2 SAAADI. The CDR3 DNA follows: TGCGCCAGCAAAGGGACTAGCGGGGGGCCTTCCTACAATGAGCAGTTCTTC. Residues: CASKGTSGGPSYNEQFF.

The rearrangement links TRBV6-6 to TRBJ1-4; D is uncertain. Germline V gives CDR1 MNHNY, CDR2 SVGAGI (reference sequence). V gave up 5 bases and J gave up 8 bases, with 30 bases separating them. This CDR3 contains 19 residues. CDR3 in DNA: TGTGCCAGCAGTCGCGGACTAGAACCCTTAATGGAGAGTGGAGAAAAACTGTTTTTT. Translation gives CASSRGLEPLMESGEKLFF.